Each of the 23 T cell receptor beta chains below was sequenced from the same sample in a study of T cells expressing NK-cell markers. TCRdb re-analyzed the 5' RACE reads; it lists each CDR3 protein once, without DNA. The sample totals about 120,000 distinct CDR3 sequences; its top ten clones hold about 18%. The sample consisted of blood T cells: a sorted CD56 or NKG2C T cell subset, CD4+ or CD8+ T cells, or bulk PBMC T cells (not recorded which). These receptors were obtained from a woman aged 18-70 years in good health.

The chain combines TRBV4-3 with TRBJ2-2. The CDR3 covers 17 residues. Germline lookup yields CDR1 LGHNA and CDR2 YSLEER. The CDR3: CASSQVGRSDNTGELFF.

This chain links TRBV4-3 with TRBJ2-3; TCRdb designates TRBD1, a call that cannot be tested without DNA. This CDR3 is built from 15 residues. From germline, CDR1 is LGHNA and CDR2 YSLEER. The CDR3 loop is CASSQETGLCVPQYF.

The CDR3 sequence: CSARLAGVYEQYF. The V and J genes are TRBV20-1 and TRBJ2-7; TCRdb names TRBD2, which stays unverified in the absence of DNA. The CDR3 contains 13 residues. Looked up from germline, CDR1 is DFQATT and CDR2 is SNEGSKA (reference sequence).

The V call is TRBV19, the J call TRBJ1-4; as DNA is missing, the TRBD1 call by TCRdb cannot be tested. This CDR3 is 16 amino acids long. CDR1 and CDR2 (germline): LNHDA, SQIVND (reference sequence). The CDR3 protein is CASGGAELVTNEKLFF.

The J gene is TRBJ1-1, the V gene TRBV4-3. CDR1 is LGHNA and CDR2 is YSLEER in the germline V gene. The CDR3 covers 14 residues. CDR3 region: CASSQDRGSLEAFF.

This clonotype counts as medium-sized (0.01 to 0.1%) by frequency. This chain joins TRBV4-1 and TRBJ2-3; absent DNA, TCRdb's TRBD2 call cannot be checked. The length of the CDR3 is 19 residues. CDR1 and CDR2 from the germline V gene are MGHRA and YSYEKL. This chain's CDR3 is CASSQEHSLAGTSTDTQYF.

This rearrangement joins TRBV20-1 to TRBJ2-3; the TRBD1 assignment by TCRdb is unverifiable without DNA. CDR1 DFQATT and CDR2 SNEGSKA come from the germline V gene (reference sequence). CDR3 length: 17 residues. This chain's CDR3 is CSARLAGATTSTDTQYF.

The CDR3 sequence: CSATTPPGLGQETQYF. This rearrangement joins TRBV20-1 to TRBJ2-5; without DNA, the TCRdb call of TRBD2 cannot be checked. The CDR3 sequence is 16 residues long. CDR1 is DFQATT, CDR2 SNEGSKA, per germline (reference sequence).

The rearrangement links TRBV9 to TRBJ1-1; TCRdb's D gene call, TRBD1, goes unchecked for lack of DNA. This CDR3 has 13 amino acids. Germline V gives CDR1 SGDLS, CDR2 YYNGEE. CDR3: CASSARDGREAFF.

The chain carries TRBV12-3 or TRBV12-4 and TRBJ2-3; TCRdb selects TRBD1, and the lack of DNA leaves this call unchecked. This CDR3 has 16 amino acids. This CDR3 is CASSLWAGGTSDTQYF.

J is TRBJ1-2 and V is TRBV7-9; with no DNA, the TCRdb D assignment of TRBD1 cannot be verified. This CDR3 is 15 amino acids long. CDR1 is SEHNR, CDR2 FQNEAQ, per germline (reference sequence). The CDR3 here is CASSSAGQIIMGYTF.

The chain recombines TRBV28 with TRBJ2-2; TCRdb selects TRBD1, and the lack of DNA leaves this call unchecked. The germline V gene encodes CDR1 MDHEN and CDR2 SYDVKM. The CDR3 loop spans 15 amino acids. The chain's CDR3 is CASGLYRSGTGELFF.

The chain combines TRBV3-1 with TRBJ2-7. The length of the CDR3 is 17 residues. In germline, CDR1 is LGHDT, CDR2 YNNKEL (reference sequence). This CDR3 is CASSQDPDWELAYEQYF.

V usage is TRBV12-3 or TRBV12-4 and J usage is TRBJ1-1; the D call from TCRdb, TRBD1, cannot be confirmed without DNA. The CDR3 contains 14 residues. CDR3 amino acids: CASSSTGGDTEAFF.

V is TRBV20-1 and J is TRBJ2-1; the TCRdb call, TRBD1, lacks DNA for checking. The CDR3 is 15 residues long. Looked up from germline, CDR1 is DFQATT and CDR2 is SNEGSKA (reference sequence). The CDR3 is CSARENKGARIEQFF.

The chain has TRBV3-1 and TRBJ2-1; TCRdb names TRBD1, which stays unverified in the absence of DNA. Germline-derived CDR1 and CDR2 are LGHDT and YNNKEL (reference sequence). This CDR3 has 19 residues. The CDR3: CASSQDAHNDRESIDEQFF.

The chain couples TRBV4-1 to TRBJ2-5; there is no DNA to check the TCRdb D call of TRBD2. The CDR3 sequence is 13 residues long. The germline CDR1 and CDR2 sequences are MGHRA and YSYEKL. The CDR3 region is CASSQRGLETQYF.

CDR3 loop: CATSTGEAAYEQYF. The chain uses TRBV15 and TRBJ2-7; TCRdb designates TRBD2, a call that cannot be tested without DNA. This CDR3 contains 14 residues. CDR1 is LNHNV and CDR2 is YYDKDF in the germline V gene (reference sequence).

This sequence joins TRBV27 and TRBJ2-3; TCRdb outputs TRBD2, but without DNA this stays unchecked. CDR1 and CDR2 (germline): MNHEY, SMNVEV (reference sequence). The CDR3 extends over 16 amino acids. The chain's CDR3 is CASSQTSGGPPDTQYF.

CDR3 protein: CASRGKDRGPRSSYEQYF. The chain recombines TRBV12-3 or TRBV12-4 with TRBJ2-7; the D gene TCRdb calls, TRBD1, cannot be checked with no DNA. The CDR3 length is 18 residues.

V and J are TRBV14 and TRBJ1-1. In germline, CDR1 is SGHDN, CDR2 FVKESK. CDR3 length: 14 residues. The CDR3: CASSQRGFNTEAFF.

The CDR3 reads CASRYQETQYF. The gene calls are TRBV5-4 and TRBJ2-5. The CDR3 totals 11 residues. CDR1 is SGHNT and CDR2 is YYREEE in the germline V gene (reference sequence).

This rearrangement joins TRBV20-1 to TRBJ2-7; TCRdb's assignment of TRBD1 cannot be checked, as there is no DNA. Per germline, CDR1 DFQATT and CDR2 SNEGSKA (reference sequence). The CDR3 has 13 residues. CDR3: CSAPGDRGYEQYF.